Below are 27 T cell receptor beta chains sequenced from a single sample in a study of T cell clones after liver transplantation. Clones were sequenced by immunoSEQ multiplex PCR, and TCRdb holds only the in-frame ones, with some missing. The sample has tens of thousands of clones, around 84% seen once; the top ten hold 2% to 3%. The material sequenced was CD4+ T cells from blood, taken 24 months after liver transplant. The source is a human patient who received a liver transplant. Some T cells may have originated in the graft donor.

This chain links TRBV5-4 with TRBJ1-5; D gene uncertain. Germline CDR1 SGHNT, CDR2 YYREEE (reference sequence). This CDR3 comprises 14 residues. Trimming left V 2 bases short and J 1 base short, with 7 bases between. CDR3: CASSFYGSNQPQHF. The DNA of the CDR3 is TGTGCCAGCAGCTTCTACGGGAGCAATCAGCCCCAGCATTTT.

The chain couples TRBV19 to TRBJ2-7; TRBD1 is a possible D gene (6 bases). Germline V gives CDR1 LNHDA, CDR2 SQIVND (reference sequence). V lost 6 bases to trimming and J lost 2 bases, with 14 bases between them. The CDR3 totals 14 residues. CDR3 sequence reads: CASRAKGTPYEQYF. Here the CDR3 DNA reads TGTGCCAGTAGGGCAAAGGGGACACCCTACGAGCAGTACTTC. The full variable domain, completed using reference TRBV19 and TRBJ2-7, is DGGITQSPKYLFRKEGQNVTLSCEQNLNHDAMYWYRQDPGQGLRLIYYSQIVNDFQKGDIAEGYSVSREKKESFPLTVTSAQKNPTAFYLCASRAKGTPYEQYFGPGTRLTVT.

The J gene is TRBJ2-1, the V gene TRBV5-6, with 10 positions matching TRBD2. J was trimmed by 1 base and V by 2 bases; bases with no gene match: 12. CDR3 length: 19 residues. CDR1 and CDR2 from the germline V gene are SGHDT and YYEEEE. The CDR3 spells CASSFRTSGGWWSYNEQFF. The CDR3 nucleotides are TGTGCCAGCAGCTTCCGGACTAGCGGTGGATGGTGGTCCTACAATGAGCAGTTCTTC.

The chain employs TRBV7-7 and TRBJ2-5; TRBD1 might be the D (6 bases). Trimming left V 1 base short and J 4 bases short, with 13 bases between. The V gene's germline CDR1 is SSHAT and CDR2 FNYEAQ (reference sequence). This CDR3 is 15 amino acids long. In DNA, the CDR3 is TGTGCCAGCAGCTTAGATGCAGGGGATCGAGAGACCCAGTACTTC. As protein: CASSLDAGDRETQYF.

As regards this clone: An end of the junction does not agree with germline; a read error may underlie this. The sample contains more than one DNA sequence encoding this CDR3. The DNA for the CDR3 is TGTGCCAGCAGCACAGGGACAGGGCGTGTGAACACTGAAGCCTTCTTT. Translating gives CASSTGTGRVNTEAFF. V gene TRBV5-6 combines with J gene TRBJ1-1; 9 bases fit TRBD1. This CDR3 contains 16 residues. Looked up from germline, CDR1 is SGHDT and CDR2 is YYEEEE.

The chain has TRBV4-2 and TRBJ1-4; D is possibly TRBD1 (6 bases). This CDR3 has 17 residues. The V end lost 3 bases, the J end lost 7 bases, and 21 bases lay between the germline ends. Germline CDR1 LGHNA, CDR2 YNFKEQ. CDR3 DNA sequence: TGTGCCAGCAGCCAGGGGGGGCAGGGCAGGACGGCTGAAAAACTGTTTTTT. Translation gives CASSQGGQGRTAEKLFF.

This chain joins TRBV5-1 and TRBJ2-5; TRBD2 agrees at 7 bases. With the DNA end fitting TRBJ2-7 better, the J assignment may be wrong. The germline V gene has CDR1 SGHRS and CDR2 YFSETQ. The CDR3 contains 14 residues. As DNA, the CDR3 is TGCGCCAGCAGCTCCCGGACTAGCTCCTACGAGCAGTACTTC. It yields the protein CASSSRTSSYEQYF.

Turning to this clone: The identical CDR3 is also encoded by other nucleotide sequences in the sample. The gene calls are TRBV5-1 and TRBJ2-5, with D possibly being TRBD2 (6 bases). V gave up 3 bases and J gave up 4 bases, with 13 bases separating them. In germline, CDR1 is SGHRS, CDR2 YFSETQ. The CDR3 totals 14 residues. The CDR3 DNA sequence: TGCGCCAGCAGCTCAGGAGGGGTAAGAGAGACCCAGTACTTC. Its protein is CASSSGGVRETQYF.

The chain recombines TRBV5-1 with TRBJ2-7; tentatively, D is TRBD1 (5 bases). The germline gives CDR1 SGHRS, CDR2 YFSETQ. V lost 3 bases and J lost 6, with 13 bases in between. This CDR3 spans 13 amino acids. CDR3 nucleotide sequence: TGCGCCAGCAGCTCCGGACACTTGGGCGAGCAGTACTTC. Amino acids: CASSSGHLGEQYF.

The V call is TRBV7-2, the J call TRBJ1-6; a weak D match, TRBD1 (5 bases). This CDR3 spans 15 amino acids. Germline lookup yields CDR1 SGHTA and CDR2 FQGNSA. V lost 5 bases to trimming and J lost 9 bases, with 17 bases between them. Here the CDR3 reads CASSRNGATASPLHF. The DNA for the CDR3 is TGTGCCAGCAGCCGAAACGGGGCCACAGCTTCACCCCTCCACTTT.

The V call is TRBV6-5, the J call TRBJ1-1; tentative D call: TRBD1 (5 bases). The length of the CDR3 is 13 residues. V lost 5 bases, J lost 5 bases, and 12 bases lay in between. CDR1 is MNHEY and CDR2 is SVGAGI in the germline V gene. The CDR3 region is CASSAGGRTEAFF. CDR3 nucleotides: TGTGCCAGCAGTGCCGGGGGAAGGACTGAAGCTTTCTTT.

V and J are TRBV2 and TRBJ1-3, with D possibly matching TRBD1 (6 bases). The CDR3 spans 15 residues. V was shortened by 5 bases and J by 0 bases, with 11 bases between the two germline ends. CDR1 SNHLY and CDR2 FYNNEI come from the germline V gene. CDR3 region: CASSFTGSSGNTIYF. For the CDR3, the DNA is TGTGCCAGCAGTTTCACAGGGAGCTCTGGAAACACCATATATTTT.

The chain couples TRBV27 to TRBJ2-2; D is undetermined. The CDR3 contains 15 residues. In germline, CDR1 is MNHEY, CDR2 SMNVEV (reference sequence). V lost 2 bases and J 3 bases, leaving 10 bases between the germline ends. The CDR3: CASSLVGSHTGELFF. In nucleotides, the CDR3 is TGTGCCAGCAGTTTAGTGGGATCGCACACCGGGGAGCTGTTTTTT.

The gene calls are TRBV11-3 and TRBJ2-1, with a tentative D call TRBD1 (5 bases). The V end lost 5 bases, the J end lost 6 bases, and 11 bases lay between the germline ends. The CDR3 is 13 amino acids. The germline gives CDR1 SGHNT, CDR2 YENEEA. The DNA for the CDR3 is TGTGCCAGCAGCCCTTCAACAGGCAATGAGCAGTTCTTC. Amino acid sequence: CASSPSTGNEQFF.

The V and J genes are TRBV7-9 and TRBJ1-1, with 7 bases matching TRBD1. The CDR3 runs to 16 residues. Germline-derived CDR1 and CDR2 are SEHNR and FQNEAQ (reference sequence). Trimming took 7 bases from V and 3 from J; bases not matched to a gene: 14. CDR3 residues: CASTPVTGSLYTEAFF. Written as DNA, the CDR3 is TGTGCCAGCACCCCCGTGACAGGGAGTTTGTACACTGAAGCTTTCTTT.

The chain couples TRBV4-1 to TRBJ1-2, with 9 bases matching TRBD1. V lost 3 bases, J lost 5 bases, and 7 bases stayed unmatched. Germline V gene data show CDR1 as MGHRA and CDR2 as YSYEKL. The CDR3 contains 15 residues. The CDR3 reads CASSHDAQGAYGYTF. The CDR3 DNA reads TGCGCCAGCAGCCATGACGCACAGGGGGCTTATGGCTACACCTTC.

DNA for the CDR3: TGTGCCAGCAGCTCCAACACCGGGGAGCTGTTTTTT. It yields the protein CASSSNTGELFF. The chain is built from TRBV7-2 and TRBJ2-2; no reliable D call. The CDR3 sequence is 12 residues long. V dropped 4 bases and J dropped 2 bases, with 2 bases sitting between them. In germline, CDR1 is SGHTA, CDR2 FQGNSA.

The chain links TRBV7-3 to TRBJ2-3, with D perhaps TRBD1 (6 bases). The CDR3 is 17 residues long. Looked up from germline, CDR1 is SGHTA and CDR2 is FQGTGA. The V end lost 0 bases, the J end lost 6 bases, and 19 bases lay between the germline ends. CDR3 amino acids: CASSLTGKQGAWDTQYF. The CDR3 nucleotides read TGTGCCAGCAGCTTAACGGGGAAACAGGGCGCTTGGGATACGCAGTATTTT.

The chain links TRBV12-5 to TRBJ2-5; TRBD1 is a possible D gene (6 bases). Germline V CDR1 and CDR2: LGHNT, FRNRAP. The V end lost 2 bases, the J end lost 2 bases, and 21 bases lay between the germline ends. The CDR3 is 18 amino acids. The DNA for the CDR3 is TGTGCTAGTGGTTTGCCGACCCCCCTGGGGGCTAAACAAGAGACCCAGTACTTC. It translates to CASGLPTPLGAKQETQYF. The full variable domain, completed using reference TRBV12-5 and TRBJ2-5, is DARVTQTPRHKVTEMGQEVTMRCQPILGHNTVFWYRQTMMQGLELLAYFRNRAPLDDSGMPKDRFSAEMPDATLATLKIQPSEPRDSAVYFCASGLPTPLGAKQETQYFGPGTRLLVL.

A single count supports this clone. The rearrangement uses TRBV28 and TRBJ2-3; D gene unclear. The CDR3 runs to 12 residues. V gave up 3 bases and J gave up 0 bases, with 1 base separating them. Germline V lookup: CDR1 MDHEN, CDR2 SYDVKM. CDR3 sequence (DNA): TGTGCCAGCAGTTTTAGCACAGATACGCAGTATTTT. This codes for CASSFSTDTQYF. The full variable domain, its missing parts supplied by reference TRBV28 and TRBJ2-3, is DVKVTQSSRYLVKRTGEKVFLECVQDMDHENMFWYRQDPGLGLRLIYFSYDVKMKEKGDIPEGYSVSREKKERFSLILESASTNQTSMYLCASSFSTDTQYFGPGTRLTVL.

The rearrangement uses TRBV4-2 and TRBJ2-2; D gene uncertain. Germline V lookup: CDR1 LGHNA, CDR2 YNFKEQ. The CDR3 extends over 14 amino acids. Trimming pared 0 bases from V and 9 bases from J, leaving 11 bases between. CDR3 nucleotides: TGTGCCAGCAGCCAAGATTTAGCTTATCGGGAGCTGTTTTTT. This encodes CASSQDLAYRELFF.

This clone was recorded once. The rearrangement uses TRBV7-2 and TRBJ1-6, with 8 bases aligning to TRBD1. The length of the CDR3 is 18 residues. CDR1 is SGHTA, CDR2 FQGNSA, per germline. V was clipped by 2 bases and J by 0 bases; unmatched bases: 6. The DNA for the CDR3 is TGTGCCAGCAGCTTAAATGACAGGGGAGGCTCCTATAATTCACCCCTCCACTTT. It is translated as CASSLNDRGGSYNSPLHF.

The V gene is TRBV7-9, the J gene TRBJ1-3; unclear D gene. Germline CDR1 is SEHNR and CDR2 is FQNEAQ (reference sequence). Trimming took 5 bases from V and 0 from J, leaving 14 bases between them. CDR3 size: 16 residues. In DNA, the CDR3 is TGTGCCAGCAGCCTCCGGGAAATTTTCTCTGGAAACACCATATATTTT. This gives the protein CASSLREIFSGNTIYF. Full variable domain (remainder filled in from reference TRBV7-9 and TRBJ1-3): DTGVSQNPRHKITKRGQNVTFRCDPISEHNRLYWYRQTLGQGPEFLTYFQNEAQLEKSRLLSDRFSAERPKGSFSTLEIQRTEQGDSAMYLCASSLREIFSGNTIYFGEGSWLTVV.

This clone was counted a single time. This sequence joins TRBV19 and TRBJ2-1; D ambiguous. The CDR3 consists of 12 residues. Germline V lookup: CDR1 LNHDA, CDR2 SQIVND (reference sequence). Between the trimmed V and J ends, which lost 5 bases and 2 bases, there was a span of 4 bases. CDR3 bases: TGTGCCAGTAGTCGGACCTACAATGAGCAGTTCTTC. It yields the protein CASSRTYNEQFF.

The CDR3 sequence is CASSLLVIEPNYGYTF. The DNA of the CDR3 is TGTGCCAGCAGCTTACTTGTCATCGAGCCTAACTATGGCTACACCTTC. The chain is built from TRBV7-8 and TRBJ1-2, with no clear D. The CDR3 contains 16 residues. Trimming left V 2 bases short and J 0 bases short, with 13 bases between. Germline loops: CDR1 SGHVS, CDR2 FQNEAQ.

The V call is TRBV6-1, the J call TRBJ2-5; 8 nucleotides line up with TRBD1. V gave up 6 bases and J gave up 4 bases; unmatched junction bases: 10. CDR1 is MNHNS and CDR2 is SASEGT in the germline V gene. This CDR3 is 15 amino acids long. This chain's CDR3 is CASSTTGAGRETQYF. The CDR3 bases are TGTGCCAGCAGCACGACAGGGGCTGGTCGAGAGACCCAGTACTTC.

V is TRBV2 and J is TRBJ2-3; possible D gene TRBD1, 6 bases. CDR1 and CDR2 (germline): SNHLY, FYNNEI. The V end was cut by 2 bases, the J end by 1 base, with 13 bases between. The length of the CDR3 is 16 residues. In DNA form, the CDR3 reads TGTGCCAGCAGTGAACAGGGGACCATCGGCACAGATACGCAGTATTTT. Its translation is CASSEQGTIGTDTQYF.